The 21 T cell receptor beta chains reported below all come from one sample, sequenced in a study of CD8 T cells in ankylosing spondylitis. TCRdb fed the 5' RACE reads into MiXCR, producing one record per CDR3 protein. The sample includes 200,000 to 250,000 distinct CDR3 sequences, about 10% of them seen just once. What was sequenced was blood, either unsorted or a sorted T cell fraction (not recorded which). The receptors here all came from a male donor with ankylosing spondylitis or in good health (not recorded which).

This clonotype occurred many times. The chain employs TRBV6-5 and TRBJ2-7; D unresolved. V lost 2 bases to trimming and J lost 2 bases, with 10 bases between them. Germline V gene data show CDR1 as MNHEY and CDR2 as SVGAGI. The length of the CDR3 is 14 residues. CDR3 bases: TGTGCCAGCAGTTACGACGGCGGAGCCTACGAGCAGTACTTC. Translation gives CASSYDGGAYEQYF.

This clonotype was seen repeatedly, ten times or more. J is TRBJ1-1 and V is TRBV20-1; no clear D. The CDR3 length is 12 residues. Germline assignment: CDR1 DFQATT and CDR2 SNEGSKA (reference sequence). Trimming removed 5 bases at V and 8 bases at J, with 15 bases between. The CDR3 region is CSALQANREAFF. CDR3 DNA sequence: TGCAGTGCTCTACAAGCAAACCGGGAAGCTTTCTTT.

This clonotype has a count of ten or more. The gene calls are TRBV25-1 and TRBJ1-2; 8 bases line up with TRBD1. Germline-derived CDR1 and CDR2 are MGHDK and SYGVNS. The CDR3 is 13 amino acids. V dropped 2 bases and J dropped 6; count of bases not matched to a gene: 2. The DNA of the CDR3 is TGTGCCAGCAGTGAACGACAGGGGAATGGCTACACCTTC. Its translation: CASSERQGNGYTF.

Regarding this clonotype: A much larger clone differs from this one at a single base, so this may be a read error. The chain combines TRBV5-1 with TRBJ2-2, with D perhaps assigned TRBD1 or TRBD2 (5 bases each). V was trimmed by 1 base and J by 6 bases, leaving 13 bases between them. Germline CDR1 SGHRS, CDR2 YFSETQ. The CDR3 has 15 amino acids. CDR3: CASSLRPGSSGELFF. The CDR3 DNA sequence: TGCGCCAGCAGCTTGAGGCCAGGGAGTTCCGGGGAGCTGTTTTTT.

V is TRBV4-1 and J is TRBJ2-7, with 10 bases that match TRBD2. J gave up 6 bases and V 1 base, and 3 bases lay outside the gene matches. The CDR3 loop spans 14 amino acids. Germline CDR1 is MGHRA and CDR2 is YSYEKL. The CDR3: CASSQVSSGGEQYF. Here the CDR3 DNA reads TGCGCCAGCAGCCAAGTGTCTAGCGGGGGCGAGCAGTACTTC.

This clonotype showed up many times. V is TRBV12-3 or TRBV12-4 and J is TRBJ1-2, with 9 nucleotides matching TRBD1. With 6 bases clipped from V and 8 bases from J, the junction kept 7 bases outside the gene matches. The CDR3 consists of 13 residues. CDR3 loop: CASRRTGARGYTF. CDR3 coding DNA: TGTGCCAGCAGGCGGACAGGGGCCAGGGGCTACACCTTC.

This clonotype was picked up many times. The chain uses TRBV6-1 and TRBJ2-3, with D uncertain. Germline V gene lookup returns CDR1 MNHNS and CDR2 SASEGT. Between the trimmed V and J ends, which lost 8 bases and 4 bases, there was a span of 22 bases. The CDR3 is 16 residues long. The CDR3 sequence: CASAPRLGLSPDTQYF. The CDR3 nucleotides are TGTGCCAGCGCCCCTCGGCTGGGTCTTAGCCCAGATACGCAGTATTTT.

This clonotype was seen more than once but under ten times. The rearrangement joins TRBV7-9 to TRBJ1-1; D possibly corresponds to TRBD1 (5 bases). The CDR3 has 15 amino acids. Trimming left V 3 bases short and J 3 bases short, with 14 bases between. CDR1 is SEHNR, CDR2 FQNEAQ, per germline (reference sequence). The CDR3 protein is CASSFMAGWDTEAFF. In DNA form, the CDR3 reads TGTGCCAGCAGCTTTATGGCAGGGTGGGACACTGAAGCTTTCTTT.

The sample holds a few counts of this clonotype. CDR3 in DNA: TGTGCCAGCAGCTTAGTGGGCGGGAGTCCTATCCTCAATGAGCAGTTCTTC. It is translated as CASSLVGGSPILNEQFF. This chain joins TRBV7-2 and TRBJ2-1; the match to TRBD2 covers 7 bases. This CDR3 spans 17 amino acids. V lost 1 base to trimming and J lost 6 bases; unmatched junction nucleotides: 12. Germline assignment: CDR1 SGHTA and CDR2 FQGNSA.

This clonotype was observed at least ten times. This chain connects TRBV27 to TRBJ1-6; weak D call: TRBD1 (5 bases). Germline values: CDR1 MNHEY, CDR2 SMNVEV (reference sequence). Trimming took off 5 bases at V and 9 bases at J, with 14 bases between the two ends. The CDR3 is 14 amino acids. The CDR3 nucleotides read TGTGCCAGCAGTCTTGGGACTTTAGGTTCACCCCTCCACTTT. Protein: CASSLGTLGSPLHF.

The V call is TRBV29-1, the J call TRBJ1-1, with a tentative D call TRBD1 (6 bases). The germline V gene has CDR1 SQVTM and CDR2 ANQGSEA. The length of the CDR3 is 12 residues. The V end lost 8 bases, the J end lost 4 bases, and 14 bases lay between the germline ends. CDR3 sequence reads: CSFHSGATEAFF. Written as DNA, the CDR3 is TGCAGCTTTCACTCAGGGGCCACTGAAGCTTTCTTT. Full variable domain (rest looked up from reference TRBV29-1 and TRBJ1-1): SAVISQKPSRDICQRGTSLTIQCQVDSQVTMMFWYRQQPGQSLTLIATANQGSEATYESGFVIDKFPISRPNLTFSTLTVSNMSPEDSSIYLCSFHSGATEAFFGQGTRLTVV.

This clonotype was seen only a few times. The J gene is TRBJ2-2, the V gene TRBV9; possibly TRBD2 for D (7 bases). CDR3 length equals 16 residues. Germline V gene sequence: CDR1 SGDLS, CDR2 YYNGEE. V lost 4 bases to trimming and J lost 1 base, with 14 bases between them. This chain's CDR3 is CASSPRGGQNTGELFF. CDR3 sequence (DNA): TGTGCCAGCAGCCCAAGGGGGGGTCAGAACACCGGGGAGCTGTTTTTT.

This clonotype was picked up many times. V gene TRBV9 combines with J gene TRBJ2-3; possible D gene TRBD1, 5 bases. V dropped 0 bases and J dropped 0 bases, with 11 bases sitting between them. CDR1 and CDR2 from the germline V gene are SGDLS and YYNGEE. This CDR3 region has 16 residues. CDR3 in amino acids: CASSVEGRSSTDTQYF. CDR3 sequence (DNA): TGTGCCAGCAGCGTAGAGGGGCGTTCTAGCACAGATACGCAGTATTTT.

This clonotype was observed at least ten times. The chain is built from TRBV29-1 and TRBJ2-1; 8 bases match TRBD2. V trimming: 8 bases; J trimming: 1 base; junction bases outside the gene matches: 10. The CDR3 sequence is 15 residues long. CDR1 SQVTM and CDR2 ANQGSEA come from the germline V gene. CDR3 amino acids: CSLEEGTRSYNEQFF. The CDR3 DNA reads TGCAGCCTCGAGGAAGGGACTAGGTCCTACAATGAGCAGTTCTTC.

Worth noting for this clonotype: This may stem from a read error, because a much larger clone lies one nucleotide away. This chain uses TRBV11-2 with TRBJ1-1, with 7 bases lining up with TRBD1. Germline-derived CDR1 and CDR2 are SGHAT and FQNNGV. The length of the CDR3 is 14 residues. CDR3 nucleotides: TGTACCAGCAGCTTAGTACAGGGGAGGACTGAAGCTTTCTTT. It translates to CTSSLVQGRTEAFF.

In its sample, this clonotype was seen many times. J is TRBJ2-1 and V is TRBV5-1; D is possibly TRBD2 (6 bases). The length of the CDR3 is 15 residues. CDR1 is SGHRS, CDR2 YFSETQ, per germline. Trimming shortened V by 0 bases and J by 4 bases, and 11 bases separated the two germline ends. The CDR3 spells CASSLVGLAYNEQFF. CDR3 DNA sequence: TGCGCCAGCAGCTTGGTCGGTCTAGCGTACAATGAGCAGTTCTTC.

This clonotype has only a few counts. This chain joins TRBV6-4 and TRBJ2-1, with TRBD2 identical over 9 bases. V lost 4 bases to trimming and J lost 7 bases; unmatched junction nucleotides: 8. There are 15 residues in the CDR3. Per the germline V gene, CDR1 is MRHNA and CDR2 is SNTAGT. CDR3 DNA sequence: TGTGCCAGCAGTGGTCGACTAGCGGAAAGGAATGAGCAGTTCTTC. It codes for CASSGRLAERNEQFF.

This clonotype was recorded a few times. V and J are TRBV11-2 and TRBJ1-5; D gene unclear. Germline V gives CDR1 SGHAT, CDR2 FQNNGV. V was shortened by 5 bases and J by 0 bases, with 8 bases between the two germline ends. This CDR3 spans 14 amino acids. This chain's CDR3 is CASSVGNSNQPQHF. DNA for the CDR3: TGTGCCAGCAGCGTGGGGAATAGCAATCAGCCCCAGCATTTT. Full variable domain (outside the CDR3, taken from reference TRBV11-2 and TRBJ1-5): EAGVAQSPRYKIIEKRQSVAFWCNPISGHATLYWYQQILGQGPKLLIQFQNNGVVDDSQLPKDRFSAERLKGVDSTLKIQPAKLEDSAVYLCASSVGNSNQPQHFGDGTRLSIL.

Ten or more counts support this clonotype. V usage is TRBV9 and J usage is TRBJ2-4; D remains ambiguous. CDR1 is SGDLS, CDR2 YYNGEE, per germline. This CDR3 is 13 amino acids long. With 0 bases removed from V and 8 bases from J, the gap between germline ends came to 9 bases. CDR3 amino acids: CASSVEDRDIQYF. CDR3 coding DNA: TGTGCCAGCAGCGTAGAAGATCGGGACATTCAGTACTTC. Based on the CDR3 plus reference TRBV9 and TRBJ2-4, the full variable domain is DSGVTQTPKHLITATGQRVTLRCSPRSGDLSVYWYQQSLDQGLQFLIQYYNGEERAKGNILERFSAQQFPDLHSELNLSSLELGDSALYFCASSVEDRDIQYFGAGTRLSVL.

This clonotype was counted between two and nine times. This chain uses TRBV7-3 with TRBJ2-7; D is possibly TRBD2 (5 bases). Germline loops: CDR1 SGHTA, CDR2 FQGTGA. This CDR3 region has 14 residues. The V gene lost 5 bases and the J gene lost 4 bases, with 15 bases spanning the gap. The CDR3 sequence: CASSPGGGLYEQYF. CDR3 DNA sequence: TGTGCCAGCAGCCCCGGAGGCGGGTTATACGAGCAGTACTTC. Looking up the rest from reference TRBV7-3 and TRBJ2-7 gives the full variable domain: GAGVSQTPSNKVTEKGKYVELRCDPISGHTALYWYRQSLGQGPEFLIYFQGTGAADDSGLPNDRFFAVRPEGSVSTLKIQRTERGDSAVYLCASSPGGGLYEQYFGPGTRLTVT.

This clonotype was observed many times. The chain joins TRBV12-3 or TRBV12-4 to TRBJ1-4; TRBD1 aligns across 8 bases. The CDR3 has 14 amino acids. The ends lost 6 bases at V and 5 bases at J; junction bases unmatched: 5. The CDR3 nucleotides are TGTGCCAGCAGCCCGGGACAGGAAAATGAAAAACTGTTTTTT. Its translation: CASSPGQENEKLFF.